What follows describes a single T cell receptor (beta chain). Trimming removed 7 bases at V and 4 bases at J, with 23 bases between. The CDR3 has 16 residues. CDR1 and CDR2 (germline): SGHRS, YFSETQ. This sample was included in a study of kidney transplant recipient with SARS-CoV-2 infection. TCRdb called the reads again in MiXCR, with one record for every CDR3 protein. The sample shows roughly 250,000 distinct CDR3 sequences, around 26% of them seen only once. This clonotype originated in a male patient younger than 45 who had COVID-19 and was a kidney transplant recipient. Some T cells may possibly be graft donor cells. The chain has TRBV5-1 and TRBJ1-2; D gene ambiguous. The specimen comprised a blood sample, sampled at baseline and on approximately day 120 from a kidney transplant recipient. In DNA, the CDR3 is TGCGCCAGCGCGCTTCCATCGGTTCGAAAGACCTATGGCTACACCTTC. Encoded protein: CASALPSVRKTYGYTF.